Below, one TCR beta chain is given with its context. The entry originates in a study of shared clonotypes between healthy human individuals. TCRdb's copy holds only in-frame clones and misses some; the assay was immunoSEQ multiplex PCR. The sample holds 400,000 to 600,000 clones, around 79% seen once. The length of the CDR3 is 12 residues. Trimming removed 6 bases from V and 5 bases from J, with 10 bases in between. Germline CDR1 is SNHLY and CDR2 is FYNNEI. The source is a woman aged 40 to 50 in good health. Some clones in this sample may be carry-over from other donors' samples. The J gene is TRBJ1-1, the V gene TRBV2; D ambiguous. Sequences were obtained from PBMCs. The CDR3 sequence is CASRATGTEAFF. The CDR3 region has the DNA TGTGCCAGCAGGGCGACGGGTACTGAAGCTTTCTTT.